Presented here are 16 T cell receptor beta chains from one specimen sequenced in a study of T cell repertoires in cytomegalovirus infection. TCRdb fed the reads into MiXCR, producing one record per CDR3 protein. The sample includes roughly 200,000 distinct CDR3 sequences, about a tenth of them seen just once. The sequenced material came from PBMCs. The source of these receptors is a human donor in good health (CMV status not recorded). Some clones in this sample may be carry-over from other donors' samples.

This clonotype was seen repeatedly, ten times or more. The gene calls are TRBV7-2 and TRBJ2-7; 10 bases line up with TRBD2. Germline trimming cut 6 bases from V and 0 bases from J; bases unmatched to any gene: 5. Germline loops: CDR1 SGHTA, CDR2 FQGNSA. This CDR3 spans 15 amino acids. CDR3 coding DNA: TGTGCCAGCAGAGCCAGCGGGGGGGCCTCCTACGAGCAGTACTTC. Translation: CASRASGGASYEQYF.

This clonotype was seen only a few times. The V gene is TRBV18, the J gene TRBJ2-7, with 11 bases lining up with TRBD2. CDR3 length: 16 residues. V lost 5 bases, J lost 1 base, and 7 bases stayed unmatched. Germline V lookup: CDR1 KGHSH, CDR2 LQKENI. The CDR3 region has the DNA TGTGCCAGCTCATCCTCGGGACTAGCGGCTTCCTACGAGCAGTACTTC. As protein: CASSSSGLAASYEQYF.

V and J are TRBV28 and TRBJ1-1, with D unclear. Germline V gene lookup returns CDR1 MDHEN and CDR2 SYDVKM. Deletions cut 1 base from V and 6 bases from J, with 9 bases between. The CDR3 loop spans 13 amino acids. The CDR3 sequence is CASSLSGNPEAFF. The DNA of the CDR3 is TGTGCCAGCAGTTTATCCGGCAACCCTGAAGCTTTCTTT.

This clonotype showed up many times. The rearrangement links TRBV6-1 to TRBJ2-7; no firm D call. Germline V gene data show CDR1 as MNHNS and CDR2 as SASEGT. The V and J ends lost 8 bases and 4 bases respectively, with 18 bases between them. The CDR3 spans 14 residues. CDR3 sequence reads: CASGHMSGNYEQYF. The CDR3 nucleotides read TGTGCCAGCGGCCATATGTCTGGGAATTACGAGCAGTACTTC.

This chain joins TRBV7-9 and TRBJ1-2; D is undetermined. Per the germline V gene, CDR1 is SEHNR and CDR2 is FQNEAQ (reference sequence). This CDR3 is 14 amino acids long. Trimming removed 3 bases at V and 7 bases at J, with 15 bases between. CDR3 sequence (DNA): TGTGCCAGCAGCTTGGGCGAACCCTACGTTGGCTACACCTTC. This sequence encodes CASSLGEPYVGYTF.

The chain links TRBV6-2 or TRBV6-3 to TRBJ2-1; tentatively, D is TRBD2 (5 bases). CDR1 MNHEY and CDR2 SVGEGT come from the germline V gene. The CDR3 is 14 amino acids. Trimming stripped 3 bases from V and 2 bases from J, with 8 bases between. CDR3 sequence: CASSYAGAYNEQFF. The CDR3 DNA reads as TGTGCCAGCAGTTATGCGGGCGCCTACAATGAGCAGTTCTTC.

This clonotype was counted a few times. The V call is TRBV10-3, the J call TRBJ2-5; TRBD2 agrees at 8 bases. CDR1 ENHRY and CDR2 SYGVKD come from the germline V gene. The length of the CDR3 is 14 residues. J was trimmed by 8 bases and V by 2 bases; bases with no gene match: 7. The CDR3 reads CAISEGLAPDTQYF. The CDR3 coding sequence is TGTGCCATCAGTGAGGGACTAGCCCCAGACACCCAGTACTTC.

The chain uses TRBV19 and TRBJ2-7; 8 bases agree with TRBD1. The CDR3 totals 13 residues. V gave up 3 bases and J gave up 5 bases; unmatched junction bases: 3. The germline CDR1 and CDR2 sequences are LNHDA and SQIVND (reference sequence). The CDR3 nucleotides read TGTGCCAGTAGTATTCAGGGGGCCGACGAGCAGTACTTC. Translation gives CASSIQGADEQYF. The full variable domain, with the rest looked up from reference TRBV19 and TRBJ2-7, is DGGITQSPKYLFRKEGQNVTLSCEQNLNHDAMYWYRQDPGQGLRLIYYSQIVNDFQKGDIAEGYSVSREKKESFPLTVTSAQKNPTAFYLCASSIQGADEQYFGPGTRLTVT.

This clonotype was seen ten or more times. The gene calls are TRBV7-2 and TRBJ1-1; no firm D call. V lost 5 bases and J 1 base, leaving 17 bases between the germline ends. This CDR3 comprises 16 residues. The germline V gene encodes CDR1 SGHTA and CDR2 FQGNSA. The chain's CDR3 is CASSRITRDRNTEAFF. The CDR3 DNA follows: TGTGCCAGCAGCCGGATCACAAGGGATCGGAACACTGAAGCTTTCTTT.

In its sample, this clonotype was seen many times. This chain links TRBV6-6 with TRBJ2-2, with 7 bases that match TRBD2. Germline loops: CDR1 MNHNY, CDR2 SVGAGI (reference sequence). The CDR3 spans 17 residues. Trimming removed 3 bases from V and 6 bases from J; junction bases left unmatched: 13. The CDR3: CASSYPGRDSGPGELFF. The CDR3 region has the DNA TGTGCCAGCAGTTATCCGGGGAGGGATTCGGGCCCCGGGGAGCTGTTTTTT.

This clonotype was counted ten times or more. The chain combines TRBV7-9 with TRBJ1-1; TRBD1 is a possible D gene (6 bases). The CDR3 totals 17 residues. Trimming left V 2 bases short and J 0 bases short, with 16 bases between. Germline V CDR1 and CDR2: SEHNR, FQNEAQ (reference sequence). The CDR3 sequence: CASSLRPAGAVNTEAFF. DNA of the CDR3: TGTGCCAGCAGCTTACGGCCGGCAGGGGCAGTGAACACTGAAGCTTTCTTT.

This clonotype was found many times. This sequence joins TRBV6-2 or TRBV6-3 and TRBJ2-1; D may be TRBD1 or TRBD2 (5 bases each). This CDR3 comprises 17 residues. Per germline, CDR1 MNHEY and CDR2 SVGEGT. The ends were cut back, 6 bases at V and 0 bases at J, with 18 bases in the middle. The CDR3 loop is CASRTKGTASSYNEQFF. In DNA form, the CDR3 reads TGTGCCAGCAGAACAAAAGGGACGGCTAGCTCCTACAATGAGCAGTTCTTC.

This clonotype was detected many times. The chain uses TRBV4-3 and TRBJ1-1; 11 bases match TRBD1. CDR3 length: 16 residues. Per the germline V gene, CDR1 is LGHNA and CDR2 is YSLEER. The V segment lost 0 bases and the J segment 8 bases; nucleotides outside the gene matches: 8. The CDR3 protein is CASSQDLGQGAAEAFF. As DNA, the CDR3 is TGCGCCAGCAGCCAAGATCTCGGACAGGGGGCGGCCGAAGCTTTCTTT.

This clonotype was seen repeatedly, ten times or more. The chain employs TRBV20-1 and TRBJ1-6; D is unresolved. Germline-derived CDR1 and CDR2 are DFQATT and SNEGSKA (reference sequence). V gave up 0 bases and J gave up 5 bases, with 14 bases separating them. The CDR3 extends over 16 amino acids. CDR3 coding DNA: TGCAGTGCTAGAGACTCCCGACAAGTAGATAATTCACCCCTCCACTTT. Amino acids: CSARDSRQVDNSPLHF.

This clonotype was picked up a small number of times. The chain recombines TRBV18 with TRBJ1-2; D unclear. This CDR3 is 14 amino acids long. The V gene's germline CDR1 is KGHSH and CDR2 LQKENI. V lost 0 bases to trimming and J lost 8 bases, with 13 bases between them. The DNA of the CDR3 is TGTGCCAGCTCACCACCGTACCGCCCGTGGGGCTACACCTTC. Its protein product is CASSPPYRPWGYTF.

This clonotype was seen ten or more times. V and J are TRBV7-2 and TRBJ2-3, with unresolved D. CDR1 and CDR2 from the germline V gene are SGHTA and FQGNSA. The CDR3 loop spans 14 amino acids. Deletions cut 5 bases from V and 2 bases from J, with 11 bases between. The CDR3 DNA is TGTGCCAGCAGCCAAGACGGGTCCACAGATACGCAGTATTTT. Translating it yields CASSQDGSTDTQYF. Full variable domain (rest looked up from reference TRBV7-2 and TRBJ2-3): GAGVSQSPSNKVTEKGKDVELRCDPISGHTALYWYRQSLGQGLEFLIYFQGNSAPDKSGLPSDRFSAERTGGSVSTLTIQRTQQEDSAVYLCASSQDGSTDTQYFGPGTRLTVL.